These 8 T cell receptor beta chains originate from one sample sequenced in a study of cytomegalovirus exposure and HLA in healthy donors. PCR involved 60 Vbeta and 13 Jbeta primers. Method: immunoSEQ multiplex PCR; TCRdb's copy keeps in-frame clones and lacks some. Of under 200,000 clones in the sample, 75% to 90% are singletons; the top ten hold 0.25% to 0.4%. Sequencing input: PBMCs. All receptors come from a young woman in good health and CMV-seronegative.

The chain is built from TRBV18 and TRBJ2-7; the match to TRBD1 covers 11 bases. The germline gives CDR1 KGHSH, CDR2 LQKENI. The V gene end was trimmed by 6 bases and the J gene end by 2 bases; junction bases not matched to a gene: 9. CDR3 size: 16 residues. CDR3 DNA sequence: TGTGCCAGCTCCTCCAGGACAGGGGGCCTTCCCTACGAGCAGTACTTC. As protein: CASSSRTGGLPYEQYF. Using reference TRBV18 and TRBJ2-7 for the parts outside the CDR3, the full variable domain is NAGVMQNPRHLVRRRGQEARLRCSPMKGHSHVYWYRQLPEEGLKFMVYLQKENIIDESGMPKERFSAEFPKEGPSILRIQQVVRGDSAAYFCASSSRTGGLPYEQYFGPGTRLTVT.

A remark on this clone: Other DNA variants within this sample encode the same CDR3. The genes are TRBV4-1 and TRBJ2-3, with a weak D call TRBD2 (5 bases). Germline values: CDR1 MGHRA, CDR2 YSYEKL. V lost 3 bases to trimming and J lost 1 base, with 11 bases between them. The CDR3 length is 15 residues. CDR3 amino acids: CASSQDLRGTDTQYF. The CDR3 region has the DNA TGCGCCAGCAGCCAGGATCTGAGGGGCACAGATACGCAGTATTTT.

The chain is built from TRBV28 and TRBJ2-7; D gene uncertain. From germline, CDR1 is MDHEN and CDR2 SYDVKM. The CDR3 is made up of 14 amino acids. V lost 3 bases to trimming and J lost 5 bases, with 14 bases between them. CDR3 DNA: TGTGCCAGCAGTTTTCGCCAGCGCCTTGACGAGCAGTACTTC. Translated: CASSFRQRLDEQYF.

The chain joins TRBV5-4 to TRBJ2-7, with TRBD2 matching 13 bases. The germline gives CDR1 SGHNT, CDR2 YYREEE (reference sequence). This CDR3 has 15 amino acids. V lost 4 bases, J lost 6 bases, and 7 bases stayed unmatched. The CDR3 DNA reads TGTGCCAGCAGCCTCGGACTAGCGGGAGTAGGCGAGCAGTACTTC. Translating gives CASSLGLAGVGEQYF.

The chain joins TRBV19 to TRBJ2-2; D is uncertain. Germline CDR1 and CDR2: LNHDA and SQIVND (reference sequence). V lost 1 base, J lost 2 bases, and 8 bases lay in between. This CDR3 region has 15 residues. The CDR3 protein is CASSIGAANTGELFF. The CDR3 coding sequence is TGTGCCAGTAGTATAGGGGCAGCAAACACCGGGGAGCTGTTTTTT.

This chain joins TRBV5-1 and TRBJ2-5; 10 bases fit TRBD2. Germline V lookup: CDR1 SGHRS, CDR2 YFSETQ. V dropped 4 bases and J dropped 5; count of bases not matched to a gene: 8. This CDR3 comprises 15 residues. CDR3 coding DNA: TGCGCCAGCAGCCGCAGCGGGGGGGTGCTCGAGACCCAGTACTTC. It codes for CASSRSGGVLETQYF.

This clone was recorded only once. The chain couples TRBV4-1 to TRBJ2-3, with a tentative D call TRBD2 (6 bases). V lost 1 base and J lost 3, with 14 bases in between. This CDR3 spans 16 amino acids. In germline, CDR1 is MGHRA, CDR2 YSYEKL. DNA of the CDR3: TGCGCCAGCAGCCAAGGCCCCGAGGGAGGAACAGATACGCAGTATTTT. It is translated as CASSQGPEGGTDTQYF.

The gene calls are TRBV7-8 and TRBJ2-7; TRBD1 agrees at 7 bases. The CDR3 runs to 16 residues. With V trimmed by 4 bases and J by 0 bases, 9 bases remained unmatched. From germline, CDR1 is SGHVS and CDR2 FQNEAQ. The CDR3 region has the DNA TGTGCCAGCAGCTCAACAACAGGGGTCGGCTCCTACGAGCAGTACTTC. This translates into CASSSTTGVGSYEQYF.